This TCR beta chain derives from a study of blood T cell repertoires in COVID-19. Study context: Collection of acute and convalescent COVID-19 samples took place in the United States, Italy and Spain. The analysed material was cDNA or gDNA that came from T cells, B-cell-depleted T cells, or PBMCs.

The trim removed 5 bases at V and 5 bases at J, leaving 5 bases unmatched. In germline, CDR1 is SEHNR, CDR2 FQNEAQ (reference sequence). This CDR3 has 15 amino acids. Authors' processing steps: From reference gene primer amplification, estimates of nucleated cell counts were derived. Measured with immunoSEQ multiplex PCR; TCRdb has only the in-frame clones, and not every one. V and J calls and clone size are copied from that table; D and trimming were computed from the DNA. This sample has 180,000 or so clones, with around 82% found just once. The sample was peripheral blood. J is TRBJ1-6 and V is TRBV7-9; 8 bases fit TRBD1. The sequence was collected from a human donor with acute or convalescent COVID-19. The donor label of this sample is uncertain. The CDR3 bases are TGTGCCAGCAGCCCCGGGACAGGTGATAATTCACCCCTCCACTTT. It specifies CASSPGTGDNSPLHF.